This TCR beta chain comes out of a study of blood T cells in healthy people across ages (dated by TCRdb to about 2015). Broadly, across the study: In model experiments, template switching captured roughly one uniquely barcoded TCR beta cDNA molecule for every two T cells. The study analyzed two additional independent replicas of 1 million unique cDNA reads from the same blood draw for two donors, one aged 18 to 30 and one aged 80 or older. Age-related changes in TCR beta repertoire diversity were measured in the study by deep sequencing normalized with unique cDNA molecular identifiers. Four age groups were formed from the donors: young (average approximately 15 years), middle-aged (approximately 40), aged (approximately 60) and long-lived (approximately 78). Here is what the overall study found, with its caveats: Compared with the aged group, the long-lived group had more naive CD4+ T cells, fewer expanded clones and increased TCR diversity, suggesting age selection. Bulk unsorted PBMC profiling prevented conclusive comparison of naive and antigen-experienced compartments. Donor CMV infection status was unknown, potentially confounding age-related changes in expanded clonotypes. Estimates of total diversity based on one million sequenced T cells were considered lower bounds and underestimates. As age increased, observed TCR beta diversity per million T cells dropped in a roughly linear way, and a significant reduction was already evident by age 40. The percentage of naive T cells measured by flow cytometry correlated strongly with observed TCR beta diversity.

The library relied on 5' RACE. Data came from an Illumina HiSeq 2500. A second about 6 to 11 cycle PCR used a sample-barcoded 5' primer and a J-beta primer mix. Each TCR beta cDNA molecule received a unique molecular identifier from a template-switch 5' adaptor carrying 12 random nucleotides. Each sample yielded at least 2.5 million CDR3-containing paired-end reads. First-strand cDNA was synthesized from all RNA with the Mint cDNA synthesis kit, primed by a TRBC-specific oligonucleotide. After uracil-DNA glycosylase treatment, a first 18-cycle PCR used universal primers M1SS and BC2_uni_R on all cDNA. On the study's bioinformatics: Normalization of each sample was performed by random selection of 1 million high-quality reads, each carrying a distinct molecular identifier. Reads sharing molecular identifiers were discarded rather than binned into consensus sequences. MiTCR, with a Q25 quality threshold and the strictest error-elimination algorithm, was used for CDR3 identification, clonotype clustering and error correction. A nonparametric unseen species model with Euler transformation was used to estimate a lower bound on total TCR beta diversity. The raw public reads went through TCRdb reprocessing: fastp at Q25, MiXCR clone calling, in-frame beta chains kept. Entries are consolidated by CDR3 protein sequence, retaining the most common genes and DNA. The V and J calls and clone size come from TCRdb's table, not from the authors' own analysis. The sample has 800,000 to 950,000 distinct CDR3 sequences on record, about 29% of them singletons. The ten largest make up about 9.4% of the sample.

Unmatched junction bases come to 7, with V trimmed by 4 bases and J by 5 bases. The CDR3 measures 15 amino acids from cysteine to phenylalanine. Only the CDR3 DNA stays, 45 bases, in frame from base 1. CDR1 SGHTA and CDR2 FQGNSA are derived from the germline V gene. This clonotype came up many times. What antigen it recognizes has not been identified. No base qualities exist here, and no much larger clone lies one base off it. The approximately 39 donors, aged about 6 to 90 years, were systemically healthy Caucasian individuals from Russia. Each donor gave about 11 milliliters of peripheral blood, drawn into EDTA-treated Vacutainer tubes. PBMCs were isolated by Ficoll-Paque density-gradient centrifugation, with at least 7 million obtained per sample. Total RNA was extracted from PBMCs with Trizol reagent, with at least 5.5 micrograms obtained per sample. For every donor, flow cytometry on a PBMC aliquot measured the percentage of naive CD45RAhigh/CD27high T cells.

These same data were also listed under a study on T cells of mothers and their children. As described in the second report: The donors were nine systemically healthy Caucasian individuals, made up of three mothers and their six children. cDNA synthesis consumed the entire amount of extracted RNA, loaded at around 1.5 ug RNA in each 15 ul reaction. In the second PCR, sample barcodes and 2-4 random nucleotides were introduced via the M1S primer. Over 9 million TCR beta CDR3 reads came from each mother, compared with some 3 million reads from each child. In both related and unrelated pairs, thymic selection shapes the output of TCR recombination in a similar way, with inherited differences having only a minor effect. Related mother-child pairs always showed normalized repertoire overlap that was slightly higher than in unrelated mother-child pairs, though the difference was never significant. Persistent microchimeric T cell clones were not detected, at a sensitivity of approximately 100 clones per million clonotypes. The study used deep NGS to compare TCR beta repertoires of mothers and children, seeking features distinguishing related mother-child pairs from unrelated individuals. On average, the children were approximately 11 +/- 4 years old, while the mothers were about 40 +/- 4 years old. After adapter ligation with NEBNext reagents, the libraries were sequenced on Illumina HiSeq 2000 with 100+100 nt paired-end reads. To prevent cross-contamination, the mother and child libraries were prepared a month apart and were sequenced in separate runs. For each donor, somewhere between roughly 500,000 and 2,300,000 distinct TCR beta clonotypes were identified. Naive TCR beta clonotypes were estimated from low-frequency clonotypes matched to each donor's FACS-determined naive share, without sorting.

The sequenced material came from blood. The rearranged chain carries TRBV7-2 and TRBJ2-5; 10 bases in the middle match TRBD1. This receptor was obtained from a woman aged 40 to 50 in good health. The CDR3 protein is CASSYRQGAWETQYF. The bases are TGTGCCAGCAGCTACCGACAGGGGGCTTGGGAGACCCAGTACTTC.